This T cell receptor (beta chain) stems from a study of post-analysis software for immune sequencing data. Study as a whole: Several disease courses (relapsing-remitting, secondary progressive and progressive-relapsing) of multiple sclerosis were included. Whole-study findings and limits: TRBV5-6, TRBV5-1 and TRBV20-1 were among four or five TRBV segments more frequent in patients than controls.

The CDR3 consists of 15 residues. Trimming took off 5 bases at V and 3 bases at J, with 14 bases between the two ends. Germline V gene lookup returns CDR1 MNHEY and CDR2 SVGAGI. With respect to this clonotype: Antigen specificity is unknown.

Unique molecular identifiers featured in each of the TCR beta cDNA libraries. TCRdb redid the calling of the PCR reads with MiXCR, one entry per CDR3 protein. The top ten clones hold approximately 0.55% of a sample with hundreds of thousands of distinct CDR3 sequences, 30% of them seen once. This chain uses TRBV6-5 with TRBJ2-1, with a weak D call TRBD1 (6 bases). The receptor was isolated from a girl between 5 and 17 years old with multiple sclerosis. The source material was blood. CDR3 nucleotides: TGTGCCAGCAGTGAGGGCCGAGGGGGCTACAATGAGCAGTTCTTC. This encodes CASSEGRGGYNEQFF.